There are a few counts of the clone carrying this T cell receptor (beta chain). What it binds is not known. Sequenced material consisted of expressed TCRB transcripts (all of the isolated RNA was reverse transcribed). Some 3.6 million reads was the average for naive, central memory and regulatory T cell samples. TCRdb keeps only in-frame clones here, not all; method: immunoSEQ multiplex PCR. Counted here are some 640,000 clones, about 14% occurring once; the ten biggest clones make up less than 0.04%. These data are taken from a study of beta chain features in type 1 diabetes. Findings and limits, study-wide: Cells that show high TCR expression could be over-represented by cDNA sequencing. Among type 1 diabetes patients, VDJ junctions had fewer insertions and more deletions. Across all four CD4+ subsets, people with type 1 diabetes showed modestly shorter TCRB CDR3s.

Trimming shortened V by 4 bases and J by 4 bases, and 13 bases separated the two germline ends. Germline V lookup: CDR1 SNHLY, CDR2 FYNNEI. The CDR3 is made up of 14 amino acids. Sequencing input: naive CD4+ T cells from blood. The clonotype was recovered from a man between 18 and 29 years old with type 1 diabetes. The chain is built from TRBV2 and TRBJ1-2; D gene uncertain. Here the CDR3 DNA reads TGTGCCAGCAGTGCCCCAGGAGGGAGCTATGGCTACACCTTC. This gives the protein CASSAPGGSYGYTF.